This T cell receptor beta chain is drawn from a study of OX40 agonist ivuxolimab in advanced cancers. Study overall: A partial response was reached by three patients: one with hepatocellular carcinoma and two with cutaneous melanoma.

Trimming pared 3 bases from V and 8 bases from J, leaving 14 bases between. The germline CDR1 and CDR2 sequences are SGDLS and YYNGEE. The CDR3 covers 14 residues. This table comes from immunoSEQ multiplex PCR, and its TCRdb copy is limited to in-frame clones, with some not included. The sample lists approximately 99,000 clones, approximately 89% occurring once. Study outcomes and limitations: Circulating CD4+ and CD8+ T cells showed clonal expansion by week 6 at 0.1 to 3.0 mg/kg. Patients who responded partially at 0.1-3.0 mg/kg showed clonal expansion ranking among the lowest. CD8+ T cells showed, on average, more clonal expansion than CD4+ cells.

Remarks on this clone: Its antigen remains unidentified.

The sample consisted of CD4+ or CD8+ T cells sorted from blood, taken in a trial of the OX40 agonist ivuxolimab. The V call is TRBV9, the J call TRBJ1-4, with D unclear. This receptor was taken from an adult with an advanced solid tumor such as melanoma, head and neck, liver or kidney cancer. The chain's CDR3 is CASSGRTAGEKLFF. CDR3 nucleotide sequence: TGTGCCAGCAGCGGTCGGACGGCTGGGGAAAAACTGTTTTTT. The complete variable domain, with remaining parts taken from reference TRBV9 and TRBJ1-4, reads DSGVTQTPKHLITATGQRVTLRCSPRSGDLSVYWYQQSLDQGLQFLIQYYNGEERAKGNILERFSAQQFPDLHSELNLSSLELGDSALYFCASSGRTAGEKLFFGSGTQLSVL.